The clone carrying this T cell receptor beta chain was observed at least ten times. The CDR3 sequence is 13 residues long. Germline V gives CDR1 SGHRS, CDR2 YFSETQ. V shed 0 bases and J 13 bases; nucleotides not matched to a gene: 9. The time point here: sample taken at primary tumor resection. TCRdb reprocessed the 5' RACE reads via MiXCR and lists one record per CDR3 protein. This table holds 45,000 to 55,000 distinct CDR3 sequences, under 6% found once. These data come from a study of spatial heterogeneity in lung cancer. This receptor was obtained from a male donor with early-stage non-small cell lung cancer. The gene calls are TRBV5-1 and TRBJ1-2; 7 bases line up with TRBD1. Sequences were derived from PBMCs, sampled at surgery. The CDR3 loop reads CASSLEGQLGCTF. CDR3 bases: TGCGCCAGCAGCTTGGAGGGACAGCTTGGATGCACCTTC.